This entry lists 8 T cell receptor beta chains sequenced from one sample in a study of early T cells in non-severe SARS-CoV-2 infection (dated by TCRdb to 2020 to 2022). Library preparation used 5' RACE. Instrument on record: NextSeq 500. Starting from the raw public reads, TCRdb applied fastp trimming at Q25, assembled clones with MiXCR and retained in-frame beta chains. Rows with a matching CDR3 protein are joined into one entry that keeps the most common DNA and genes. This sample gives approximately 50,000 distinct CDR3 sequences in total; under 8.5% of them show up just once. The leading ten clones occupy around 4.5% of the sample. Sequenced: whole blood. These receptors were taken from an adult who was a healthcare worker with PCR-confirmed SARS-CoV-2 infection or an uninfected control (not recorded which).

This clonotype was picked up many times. The CDR3 reads CASSQPAGTAGELFF. In DNA form, the CDR3 reads TGCGCCAGCAGCCAGCCCGCCGGGACAGCCGGGGAGCTGTTTTTT. V gene TRBV4-1 combines with J gene TRBJ2-2; the match to TRBD1 covers 7 bases. CDR3 size: 15 residues. Germline V gene data show CDR1 as MGHRA and CDR2 as YSYEKL. V was pared by 3 bases and J by 6 bases, with 7 bases of the junction left unmatched.

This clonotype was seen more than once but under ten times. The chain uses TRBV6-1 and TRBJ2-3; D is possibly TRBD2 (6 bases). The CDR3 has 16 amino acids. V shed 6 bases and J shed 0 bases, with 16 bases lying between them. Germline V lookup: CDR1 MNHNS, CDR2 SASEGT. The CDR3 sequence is CASRWPMGGSTDTQYF. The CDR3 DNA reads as TGTGCCAGCAGATGGCCCATGGGGGGTAGCACAGATACGCAGTATTTT.

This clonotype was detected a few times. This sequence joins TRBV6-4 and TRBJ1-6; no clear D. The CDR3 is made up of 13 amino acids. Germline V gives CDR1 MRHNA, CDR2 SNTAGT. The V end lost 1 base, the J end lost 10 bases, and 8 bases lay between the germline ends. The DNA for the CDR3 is TGTGCCAGCAGTGACTTCAAGGGATCACCCCTCCACTTT. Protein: CASSDFKGSPLHF.

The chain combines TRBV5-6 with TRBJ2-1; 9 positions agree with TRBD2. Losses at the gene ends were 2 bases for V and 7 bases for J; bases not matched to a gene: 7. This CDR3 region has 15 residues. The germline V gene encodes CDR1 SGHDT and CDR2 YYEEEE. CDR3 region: CASSFVGTSSNEQFF. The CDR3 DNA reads TGTGCCAGCAGCTTTGTCGGGACTAGCTCGAATGAGCAGTTCTTC.

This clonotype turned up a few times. In DNA, the CDR3 is TGTGCCAGCAGTTTGAGGGGGCCGGTGGGTCAGCCCCAGCATTTT. This gives the protein CASSLRGPVGQPQHF. This rearrangement joins TRBV28 to TRBJ1-5; 7 positions agree with TRBD1. Losses at the gene ends were 3 bases for V and 6 bases for J; bases not matched to a gene: 8. The CDR3 consists of 15 residues. Germline CDR1 is MDHEN and CDR2 is SYDVKM. Full variable domain (missing parts from reference TRBV28 and TRBJ1-5): DVKVTQSSRYLVKRTGEKVFLECVQDMDHENMFWYRQDPGLGLRLIYFSYDVKMKEKGDIPEGYSVSREKKERFSLILESASTNQTSMYLCASSLRGPVGQPQHFGDGTRLSIL.

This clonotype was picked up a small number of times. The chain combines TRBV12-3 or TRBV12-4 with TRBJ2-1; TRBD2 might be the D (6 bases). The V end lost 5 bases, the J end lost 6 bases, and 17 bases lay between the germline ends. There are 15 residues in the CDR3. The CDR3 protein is CASSLSGSLGNEQFF. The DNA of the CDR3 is TGTGCCAGCAGTCTGAGCGGGTCGCTGGGCAATGAGCAGTTCTTC.

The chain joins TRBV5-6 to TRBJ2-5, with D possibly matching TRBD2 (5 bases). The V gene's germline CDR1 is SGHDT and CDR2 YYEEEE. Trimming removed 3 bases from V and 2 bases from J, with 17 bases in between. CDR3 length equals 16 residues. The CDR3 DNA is TGTGCCAGCAGCTCCGTGACGGAGGACTCGCAAGAGACCCAGTACTTC. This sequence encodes CASSSVTEDSQETQYF. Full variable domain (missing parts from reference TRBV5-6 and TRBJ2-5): DAGVTQSPTHLIKTRGQQVTLRCSPKSGHDTVSWYQQALGQGPQFIFQYYEEEERQRGNFPDRFSGHQFPNYSSELNVNALLLGDSALYLCASSSVTEDSQETQYFGPGTRLLVL.

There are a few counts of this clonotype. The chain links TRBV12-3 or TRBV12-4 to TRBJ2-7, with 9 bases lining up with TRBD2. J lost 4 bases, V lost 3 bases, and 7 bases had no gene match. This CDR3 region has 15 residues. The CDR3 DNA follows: TGTGCCAGCAGTTTCTCGAGTAGCGGGAGTTACGAGCAGTACTTC. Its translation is CASSFSSSGSYEQYF.